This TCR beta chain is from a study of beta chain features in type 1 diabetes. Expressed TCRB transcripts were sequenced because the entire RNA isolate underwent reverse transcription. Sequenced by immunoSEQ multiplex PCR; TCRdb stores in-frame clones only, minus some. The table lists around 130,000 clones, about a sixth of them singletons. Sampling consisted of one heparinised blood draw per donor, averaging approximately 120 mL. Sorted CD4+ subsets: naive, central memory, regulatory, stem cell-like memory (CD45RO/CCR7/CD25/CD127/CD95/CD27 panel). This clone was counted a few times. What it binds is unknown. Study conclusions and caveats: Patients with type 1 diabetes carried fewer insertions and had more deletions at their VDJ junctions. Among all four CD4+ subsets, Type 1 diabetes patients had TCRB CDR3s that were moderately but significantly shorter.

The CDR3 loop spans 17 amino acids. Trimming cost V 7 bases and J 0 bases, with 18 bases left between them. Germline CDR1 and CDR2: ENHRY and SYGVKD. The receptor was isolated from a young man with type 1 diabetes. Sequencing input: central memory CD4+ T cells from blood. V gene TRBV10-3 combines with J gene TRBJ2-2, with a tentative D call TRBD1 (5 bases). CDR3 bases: TGTGCCATCAACCGACAGAAGGAGCTCACGAACACCGGGGAGCTGTTTTTT. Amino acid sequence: CAINRQKELTNTGELFF.